The clone carrying this T cell receptor beta chain was detected many times. Its antigen is as yet unknown. From the germline J gene comes the end of the CDR3, since the read stops 3 residues before it. The sample comes from a study of T cell clonality in common variable immunodeficiency. Findings and limits, study-wide: TCRbeta clonality was increased in CVID versus healthy controls. Shared TCRbeta clones were fewer between CVID subjects than controls.

The protocol was immunoSEQ multiplex PCR, while the TCRdb copy is restricted to in-frame clones and leaves out a portion. The sample holds 35,000 to 50,000 clones, and no clone turns up only once. With V trimmed by 5 bases and J by 8 bases, 10 bases remained unmatched. This CDR3 has 15 amino acids. The sequence came from a person between 18 and 75 years old in good health. The rearrangement uses TRBV12-3 or TRBV12-4 and TRBJ2-1; 9 bases agree with TRBD2. Sequencing was carried out using peripheral blood mononuclear cells. Partial CDR3 DNA: TGTGCCAGCAGTGCCGGGGCTAGCGGGATCTATGAG. It yields the protein CASSAGASGIYE. The entire CDR3 protein is CASSAGASGIYEQFF.